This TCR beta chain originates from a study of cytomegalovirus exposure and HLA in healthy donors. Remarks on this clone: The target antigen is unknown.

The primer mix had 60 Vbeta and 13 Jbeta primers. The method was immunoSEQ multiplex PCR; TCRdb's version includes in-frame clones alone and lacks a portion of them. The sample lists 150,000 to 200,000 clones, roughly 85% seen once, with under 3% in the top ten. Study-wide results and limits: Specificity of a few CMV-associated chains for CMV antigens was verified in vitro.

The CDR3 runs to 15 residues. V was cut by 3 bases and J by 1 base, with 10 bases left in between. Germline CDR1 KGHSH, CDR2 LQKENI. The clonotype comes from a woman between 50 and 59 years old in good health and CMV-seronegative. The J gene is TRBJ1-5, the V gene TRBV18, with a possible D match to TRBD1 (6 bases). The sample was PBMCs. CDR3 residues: CASSPTGQSNQPQHF. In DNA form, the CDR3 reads TGTGCCAGCTCACCGACGGGACAAAGCAATCAGCCCCAGCATTTT.